The subject of this entry is one T cell receptor beta chain. Its antigen is as yet unknown. This specimen belongs to a study of cytomegalovirus exposure and HLA in healthy donors. Study-level findings and limits: A few chains tied to CMV proved CMV antigen-specific in vitro.

Donors were drawn from the approximately 120-subject validation cohort, separate from the approximately 670-subject first cohort. Sequenced by immunoSEQ multiplex PCR; TCRdb stores in-frame clones only, minus some. The sample includes 120,000 to 150,000 clones, 85% to 90% seen only once; the top ten take approximately 8.5%. The J segment lost 4 bases and the V segment lost 4 bases, leaving 11 bases of the junction unmatched. CDR1 is SGHVS, CDR2 FQNEAQ, per germline. The CDR3 loop spans 16 amino acids. The rearrangement links TRBV7-8 to TRBJ1-2, with TRBD1 matching 8 bases. The source of this sequence is a woman aged 18-29 years in good health and CMV-seropositive. Sequencing was done on a sample of PBMCs. CDR3 in DNA: TGTGCCAGCAGCTCCCCCCAGCGACAGGGGACCTATGGCTACACCTTC. It yields the protein CASSSPQRQGTYGYTF.